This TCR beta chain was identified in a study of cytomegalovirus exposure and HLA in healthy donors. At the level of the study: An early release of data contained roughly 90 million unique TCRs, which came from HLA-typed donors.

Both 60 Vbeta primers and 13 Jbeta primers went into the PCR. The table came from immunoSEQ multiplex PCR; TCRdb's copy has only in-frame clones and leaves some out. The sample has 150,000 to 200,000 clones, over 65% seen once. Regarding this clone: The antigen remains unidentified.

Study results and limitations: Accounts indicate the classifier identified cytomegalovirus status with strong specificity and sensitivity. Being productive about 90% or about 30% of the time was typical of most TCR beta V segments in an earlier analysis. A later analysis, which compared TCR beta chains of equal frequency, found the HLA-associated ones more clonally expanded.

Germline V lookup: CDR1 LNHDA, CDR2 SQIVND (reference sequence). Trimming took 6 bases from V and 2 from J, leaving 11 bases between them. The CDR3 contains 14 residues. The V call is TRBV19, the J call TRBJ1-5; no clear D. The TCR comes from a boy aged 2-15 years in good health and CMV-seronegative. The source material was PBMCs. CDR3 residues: CASRSGHGNQPQHF. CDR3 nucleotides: TGTGCCAGTAGGTCCGGTCACGGCAATCAGCCCCAGCATTTT.